This T cell receptor beta chain was profiled in a study of vaccination effects on CD4 cells after COVID-19. Points from the study as a whole: After vaccination of healthy people, only 1 of 255 vaccine-induced clones cross-reacted with common cold coronaviruses.

Here immunoSEQ multiplex PCR was the method, and the copy in TCRdb shows in-frame clones only, minus some. The sample carries just under 75,000 clones, 65% to 80% recorded once. Prior to sequencing, the ViraFEST assay stimulated PBMC with viral peptide pools, which expanded the antigen-specific CD4+ T cells. An approximately ten-day culture period preceded the isolation of CD4+ T cells. Vaccine recipients had no previous SARS-CoV-2 infection; their nucleocapsid antibodies were negative. Note on this clone: Its antigen is as yet unknown.

This CDR3 is built from 13 residues. V was clipped by 4 bases and J by 3 bases, with 7 bases between them. Sequences were derived from CD4+ T cells from PBMCs cultured with HCoV-NL63 spike peptides, sampled before COVID-19 vaccination. The rearrangement uses TRBV12-3 or TRBV12-4 and TRBJ1-5, with D uncertain. This receptor was identified in a human donor who received a COVID-19 vaccine. This CDR3 is CASSSLTNQPQHF. Written as DNA, the CDR3 is TGTGCCAGCAGTTCCCTCACCAATCAGCCCCAGCATTTT.